These 20 T cell receptor beta chains originate from one sample sequenced in a study of STAT5B mutations in CD4+ large granular lymphocyte leukemia. The method was immunoSEQ multiplex PCR; TCRdb's version includes in-frame clones alone and lacks a portion of them. The sample includes 48,000 or so clones, around 70% of them seen just once. Sequenced: CD4+ T cells from blood buffy coats. Receptors originate from a human donor in good health.

This CDR3 is CASSSGQGAYEQYF. CDR3 bases: TGTGCCAGCAGCTCGGGACAGGGGGCCTACGAGCAGTACTTC. This chain connects TRBV7-9 to TRBJ2-7, with 11 bases lining up with TRBD1. CDR3 length: 14 amino acids. Losses at the gene ends were 4 bases for V and 2 bases for J; bases not matched to a gene: 1. Germline CDR1 and CDR2: SEHNR and FQNEAQ (reference sequence).

This chain uses TRBV2 with TRBJ1-1, with D maybe TRBD1 (6 bases). This CDR3 contains 14 residues. Deletions cut 4 bases from V and 4 bases from J, with 13 bases between. Germline assignment: CDR1 SNHLY and CDR2 FYNNEI. CDR3 protein: CASSAVEGGTEAFF. CDR3 in DNA: TGTGCCAGCAGTGCCGTTGAGGGGGGCACTGAAGCTTTCTTT.

This chain uses TRBV30 with TRBJ2-5; D possibly corresponds to TRBD1 (6 bases). V dropped 0 bases and J dropped 5 bases, with 16 bases sitting between them. From germline, CDR1 is GTSNPN and CDR2 SVGIG (reference sequence). The length of the CDR3 is 15 residues. The CDR3 reads CAWSVAGALGETQYF. In DNA form, the CDR3 reads TGTGCCTGGAGTGTAGCAGGGGCCCTCGGGGAGACCCAGTACTTC.

This clone showed up just once. The CDR3 DNA reads as TGTGCCAGCAGTCGGACAGGGGGCTTTAATGAAAAACTGTTTTTT. Translated, it gives CASSRTGGFNEKLFF. The rearrangement uses TRBV6-5 and TRBJ1-4; 11 positions agree with TRBD1. Germline V CDR1 and CDR2: MNHEY, SVGAGI. V gave up 5 bases and J gave up 4 bases; unmatched junction bases: 3. The CDR3 has 15 residues.

This clone was detected only once. V gene TRBV7-9 combines with J gene TRBJ1-1; maybe TRBD1 (5 bases). V was cut by 0 bases and J by 9 bases, with 8 bases left in between. This CDR3 contains 12 residues. Germline values: CDR1 SEHNR, CDR2 FQNEAQ (reference sequence). CDR3 bases: TGTGCCAGCAGCTTAGCGGACACGCAAGCTTTCTTT. Amino acid sequence: CASSLADTQAFF.

The chain carries TRBV14 and TRBJ1-1; D is unresolved. The CDR3 contains 12 residues. The V gene lost 3 bases and the J gene lost 5 bases, with 7 bases spanning the gap. Germline-derived CDR1 and CDR2 are SGHDN and FVKESK. The CDR3 sequence is CASSHEGTEAFF. CDR3 DNA: TGTGCCAGCAGCCATGAGGGAACTGAAGCTTTCTTT.

The rearrangement joins TRBV6-5 to TRBJ1-1; D unclear. CDR1 MNHEY and CDR2 SVGAGI come from the germline V gene. There are 11 residues in the CDR3. V gave up 1 base and J gave up 7 bases, with 4 bases separating them. CDR3 region: CASSYFREAFF. CDR3 DNA: TGTGCCAGCAGTTACTTCCGTGAAGCTTTCTTT.

The chain employs TRBV7-6 and TRBJ2-3; D is undetermined. Trimming pared 1 base from V and 6 bases from J, leaving 5 bases between. In germline, CDR1 is SGHVS, CDR2 FNYEAQ. The CDR3 runs to 12 residues. The CDR3 DNA follows: TGTGCCAGCAGCTTAGTCGGGGATACGCAGTATTTT. It translates to CASSLVGDTQYF.

The chain employs TRBV10-3 and TRBJ1-2, with 7 bases matching TRBD1. After removal of 3 bases from V and 8 bases from J, the junction contained 6 bases not matched to a gene. This CDR3 has 13 residues. Germline V gives CDR1 ENHRY, CDR2 SYGVKD. CDR3 DNA: TGTGCCATCAGTGAAGGGGGCTCGGGGGGCTACACCTTC. Translation gives CAISEGGSGGYTF.

The chain has TRBV19 and TRBJ1-1; 7 bases agree with TRBD1. The J segment lost 0 bases and the V segment lost 0 bases, leaving 4 bases of the junction unmatched. Germline CDR1 is LNHDA and CDR2 is SQIVND (reference sequence). The CDR3 has 16 residues. CDR3 coding DNA: TGTGCCAGTAGTATAGATCGGGACAGTTTGAACACTGAAGCTTTCTTT. Its protein is CASSIDRDSLNTEAFF.

The chain combines TRBV7-2 with TRBJ2-3; 8 bases agree with TRBD2. With V trimmed by 4 bases and J by 6 bases, 6 bases remained unmatched. Germline V gene lookup returns CDR1 SGHTA and CDR2 FQGNSA. This CDR3 region has 14 residues. CDR3: CASSSSGGVDTQYF. CDR3 nucleotides: TGTGCCAGCAGCTCAAGCGGGGGTGTTGATACGCAGTATTTT.

CDR3 sequence reads: CASSQSEYDPGELFF. The CDR3 bases are TGTGCCAGCAGCCAGAGCGAGTATGATCCCGGGGAGCTGTTTTTT. J is TRBJ2-2 and V is TRBV4-2; D is undetermined. Trimming cost V 3 bases and J 6 bases, with 14 bases left between them. The CDR3 totals 15 residues. Per germline, CDR1 LGHNA and CDR2 YNFKEQ.

The chain couples TRBV9 to TRBJ1-4, with D maybe TRBD1 (6 bases). The CDR3 loop spans 16 amino acids. With 0 bases removed from V and 10 bases from J, the gap between germline ends came to 19 bases. Germline V gene sequence: CDR1 SGDLS, CDR2 YYNGEE. The CDR3 here is CASSVAGSGAEGKLFF. CDR3 in DNA: TGTGCCAGCAGCGTAGCTGGTTCAGGGGCGGAAGGAAAACTGTTTTTT.

This clone was observed a handful of times. The J gene is TRBJ1-2, the V gene TRBV18, with 7 bases matching TRBD1. Trimming at V came to 3 bases and at J to 5 bases, leaving 6 bases not matched to a gene. Per the germline V gene, CDR1 is KGHSH and CDR2 is LQKENI. This CDR3 spans 14 amino acids. The CDR3 DNA reads TGTGCCAGCTCACCCCCGGGACAGAAATATGGCTACACCTTC. This codes for CASSPPGQKYGYTF.

The chain has TRBV18 and TRBJ1-5; the D is unclear. The germline V gene encodes CDR1 KGHSH and CDR2 LQKENI. V was cut by 6 bases and J by 4 bases, with 10 bases left in between. This CDR3 spans 13 amino acids. Written as DNA, the CDR3 is TGTGCCAGCTCGGACGGAAGAAATCAGCCCCAGCATTTT. Protein product: CASSDGRNQPQHF.

The chain couples TRBV30 to TRBJ2-2; D remains ambiguous. Germline CDR1 reads GTSNPN; CDR2 reads SVGIG (reference sequence). The CDR3 length is 15 residues. V lost 0 bases and J 5 bases, leaving 13 bases between the germline ends. CDR3 DNA sequence: TGTGCCTGGAGTGTACCCAGGACCGAGACCGGGGAGCTGTTTTTT. The encoded protein is CAWSVPRTETGELFF.

This rearrangement joins TRBV9 to TRBJ1-2; 11 nucleotides match TRBD1. The CDR3 loop spans 15 amino acids. The junction had 6 bases not matched to a gene; V was cut back by 4 bases and J by 4 bases. Germline V CDR1 and CDR2: SGDLS, YYNGEE. CDR3 loop: CASSTGQGVGYGYTF. DNA for the CDR3: TGTGCCAGCAGCACGGGACAGGGGGTAGGCTATGGCTACACCTTC.

The V gene is TRBV7-2, the J gene TRBJ2-5, with 7 bases identical to TRBD2. The germline gives CDR1 SGHTA, CDR2 FQGNSA. V lost 3 bases, J lost 1 base, and 11 bases stayed unmatched. The CDR3 length is 17 residues. CDR3 protein: CASSFLRGTKSQETQYF. In DNA form, the CDR3 reads TGTGCCAGCAGCTTTTTGCGGGGGACTAAATCCCAAGAGACCCAGTACTTC. The variable domain in full, with the rest retrieved from reference TRBV7-2 and TRBJ2-5, is GAGVSQSPSNKVTEKGKDVELRCDPISGHTALYWYRQSLGQGLEFLIYFQGNSAPDKSGLPSDRFSAERTGGSVSTLTIQRTQQEDSAVYLCASSFLRGTKSQETQYFGPGTRLLVL.

Only one count was recorded for this clone. The chain carries TRBV28 and TRBJ2-4; 10 nucleotides align to TRBD1. This CDR3 has 15 residues. Looked up from germline, CDR1 is MDHEN and CDR2 is SYDVKM. Losses at the gene ends were 6 bases for V and 1 base for J; bases not matched to a gene: 3. This CDR3 reads CASSGQGDAKNIQYF. DNA for the CDR3: TGTGCCAGCAGCGGACAGGGGGATGCCAAAAACATTCAGTACTTC.

The chain combines TRBV18 with TRBJ1-6; TRBD1 agrees at 7 bases. Germline assignment: CDR1 KGHSH and CDR2 LQKENI. CDR3 length: 16 amino acids. With V trimmed by 3 bases and J by 10 bases, 12 bases remained unmatched. The CDR3 region has the DNA TGTGCCAGCTCACCTCAAACAGGGGTGAGGCGATCACCCCTCCACTTT. Translation: CASSPQTGVRRSPLHF.